Presented here are 21 T cell receptor beta chains from one specimen sequenced in a study of shared clonotypes between healthy human individuals. TCRdb's table, derived via immunoSEQ multiplex PCR, lists solely in-frame clones and lacks some. The table has approximately 1,000,000 clones, 70% to 85% seen once. Sequencing was performed on memory CD4+ T cells from PBMCs. This sample's subset: CD45RA-negative fraction. The receptor set was obtained from a man aged 18 to 35 in good health. Some clones in this sample may be carry-over from other donors' samples.

This chain joins TRBV25-1 and TRBJ2-2, with D maybe TRBD1 (5 bases). V lost 3 bases to trimming and J lost 6 bases, with 5 bases between them. Germline CDR1 reads MGHDK; CDR2 reads SYGVNS. The CDR3 has 12 amino acids. The CDR3: CASSDRAGELFF. The CDR3 DNA is TGTGCCAGCAGTGACAGGGCCGGGGAGCTGTTTTTT. Variable domain in full (rest from reference TRBV25-1 and TRBJ2-2): EADIYQTPRYLVIGTGKKITLECSQTMGHDKMYWYQQDPGMELHLIHYSYGVNSTEKGDLSSESTVSRIRTEHFPLTLESARPSHTSQYLCASSDRAGELFFGEGSRLTVL.

The CDR3 nucleotides read TGTGCCAGCACCTTGGAGGGGGATCAGCCCCAGCATTTT. Its translation: CASTLEGDQPQHF. The chain couples TRBV2 to TRBJ1-5, with D possibly TRBD1 on 6 matching bases. Germline CDR1 SNHLY, CDR2 FYNNEI. The length of the CDR3 is 13 residues. V lost 7 bases, J lost 5 bases, and 12 bases lay in between.

This chain links TRBV29-1 with TRBJ2-5; D uncertain. This CDR3 spans 13 amino acids. Germline V lookup: CDR1 SQVTM, CDR2 ANQGSEA. V was clipped by 6 bases and J by 4 bases, with 15 bases between them. CDR3 sequence: CSVASIWGETQYF. DNA for the CDR3: TGCAGCGTGGCTAGTATTTGGGGAGAGACCCAGTACTTC.

The J gene is TRBJ1-4, the V gene TRBV2; D perhaps matches TRBD1 (5 bases). This CDR3 is built from 15 residues. The germline CDR1 and CDR2 sequences are SNHLY and FYNNEI. V lost 4 bases and J lost 7, with 16 bases in between. CDR3 in DNA: TGTGCCAGCAGTGGGGGCCTCAGGGCAGGTGAAAAACTGTTTTTT. Protein product: CASSGGLRAGEKLFF.

The chain recombines TRBV5-3 with TRBJ1-5, with D unresolved. TRBV5-3 is classed as an ORF, of uncertain function. This CDR3 has 17 residues. V lost 0 bases and J 2 bases, leaving 15 bases between the germline ends. The CDR3 is CARSLGFGRAGNQPQHF. The CDR3 DNA reads as TGTGCCAGAAGCTTGGGGTTTGGGAGGGCCGGCAATCAGCCCCAGCATTTT.

This sequence joins TRBV5-1 and TRBJ2-1; 7 positions agree with TRBD1. This CDR3 is 15 amino acids long. J was trimmed by 7 bases and V by 3 bases; bases with no gene match: 10. Germline values: CDR1 SGHRS, CDR2 YFSETQ. The CDR3 region has the DNA TGCGCCAGCAGCTCTACGGGACAGAGTGGGAATGAGCAGTTCTTC. This encodes CASSSTGQSGNEQFF.

The chain recombines TRBV28 with TRBJ1-1; TRBD1 might be the D (6 bases). The V gene's germline CDR1 is MDHEN and CDR2 SYDVKM. The CDR3 runs to 15 residues. Trimming took 2 bases from V and 0 from J, leaving 10 bases between them. CDR3 in DNA: TGTGCCAGCAGTTTACCCCAGGGGATGAACACTGAAGCTTTCTTT. This gives the protein CASSLPQGMNTEAFF.

V usage is TRBV5-4 and J usage is TRBJ2-1; D is ambiguous. V shed 1 base and J shed 1 base, with 9 bases lying between them. In germline, CDR1 is SGHNT, CDR2 YYREEE (reference sequence). The CDR3 has 15 amino acids. The CDR3 spells CASSLNSGSYNEQFF. CDR3 bases: TGTGCCAGCAGCTTGAATTCCGGATCCTACAATGAGCAGTTCTTC.

The chain is built from TRBV27 and TRBJ2-3, with D tentatively TRBD1 (5 bases). From germline, CDR1 is MNHEY and CDR2 SMNVEV (reference sequence). The CDR3 runs to 13 residues. Between the trimmed V and J ends, which lost 5 bases and 5 bases, there was a span of 11 bases. In DNA form, the CDR3 reads TGTGCCAGCAGTACCAGGGAAGGAGATACGCAGTATTTT. Amino acid sequence: CASSTREGDTQYF.

The rearrangement links TRBV5-1 to TRBJ1-1; TRBD1 matches 7 bases. The CDR3 consists of 15 residues. The germline V gene has CDR1 SGHRS and CDR2 YFSETQ. V gave up 4 bases and J gave up 0 bases; unmatched junction bases: 6. CDR3: CASSPQGPLNTEAFF. The CDR3 nucleotides are TGCGCCAGCAGCCCACAGGGGCCCCTGAACACTGAAGCTTTCTTT.

The rearrangement uses TRBV5-4 and TRBJ1-2, with D unresolved. The CDR3 spans 17 residues. V was shortened by 7 bases and J by 1 base, with 23 bases between the two germline ends. Germline-derived CDR1 and CDR2 are SGHNT and YYREEE (reference sequence). The CDR3 loop is CASLGGPTPGRNYGYTF. In nucleotides, the CDR3 is TGTGCCAGCCTAGGTGGGCCCACTCCAGGTCGTAACTATGGCTACACCTTC.

There are a few counts of this clone. This sequence joins TRBV7-8 and TRBJ2-7; 10 bases agree with TRBD2. Germline CDR1 reads SGHVS; CDR2 reads FQNEAQ. This CDR3 is built from 15 residues. After removal of 5 bases from V and 7 bases from J, the junction contained 11 bases not matched to a gene. The CDR3 bases are TGTGCCAGCAGCATGACAGCGGGAGGGGCTAGAGAGCAGTACTTC. This encodes CASSMTAGGAREQYF.

The rearrangement links TRBV5-4 to TRBJ2-1, with D maybe TRBD1 (6 bases). This CDR3 spans 12 amino acids. V shed 3 bases and J shed 14 bases, with 15 bases lying between them. Germline V CDR1 and CDR2: SGHNT, YYREEE (reference sequence). In nucleotides, the CDR3 is TGTGCCAGCAGCTCTATGGAGGCAGGGGAGTTCTTC. Protein product: CASSSMEAGEFF.

The chain has TRBV18 and TRBJ1-5; D call uncertain. The CDR3 is 16 amino acids. V shed 0 bases and J shed 1 base, with 10 bases lying between them. CDR1 KGHSH and CDR2 LQKENI come from the germline V gene. In DNA form, the CDR3 reads TGTGCCAGCTCACCACCAGGCAGTCTAAGCAATCAGCCCCAGCATTTT. This encodes CASSPPGSLSNQPQHF.

The chain links TRBV9 to TRBJ2-1, with TRBD2 identical over 10 bases. V shed 0 bases, J shed 5 bases, and the junction held 14 bases outside the gene matches. Per germline, CDR1 SGDLS and CDR2 YYNGEE. This CDR3 spans 19 amino acids. CDR3 in DNA: TGTGCCAGCAGCGTAGGTATCTCGTCTAGCGGGAGAAGGGACAATGAGCAGTTCTTC. Translated: CASSVGISSSGRRDNEQFF.

The chain is built from TRBV9 and TRBJ2-6; possible D gene TRBD2, 5 bases. The CDR3 contains 16 residues. In germline, CDR1 is SGDLS, CDR2 YYNGEE. The V end lost 7 bases, the J end lost 3 bases, and 17 bases lay between the germline ends. Here the CDR3 reads CASERSTRVGANVLTF. The CDR3 nucleotides read TGTGCCAGCGAGCGTAGTACGCGGGTTGGGGCCAACGTCCTGACTTTC.

A single count supports this clone. This rearrangement joins TRBV5-6 to TRBJ1-2; no clear D. The germline CDR1 and CDR2 sequences are SGHDT and YYEEEE. V gave up 0 bases and J gave up 4 bases, with 13 bases separating them. The CDR3 has 15 amino acids. DNA of the CDR3: TGTGCCAGCAGCTTGGGGCTCCCAGAGGCCTATGGCTACACCTTC. Its protein product is CASSLGLPEAYGYTF. Drawing the rest from reference TRBV5-6 and TRBJ1-2, the complete variable domain is DAGVTQSPTHLIKTRGQQVTLRCSPKSGHDTVSWYQQALGQGPQFIFQYYEEEERQRGNFPDRFSGHQFPNYSSELNVNALLLGDSALYLCASSLGLPEAYGYTFGSGTRLTVV.

This chain links TRBV28 with TRBJ2-7; TRBD2 matches 11 bases. Germline-derived CDR1 and CDR2 are MDHEN and SYDVKM. This CDR3 comprises 15 residues. With V trimmed by 3 bases and J by 4 bases, 5 bases remained unmatched. The CDR3 region has the DNA TGTGCCAGCAGTTTTGGGACTAGCGGAACTTACGAGCAGTACTTC. This gives the protein CASSFGTSGTYEQYF.

This clone was detected only a few times. V gene TRBV28 combines with J gene TRBJ2-7, with TRBD1 matching 9 bases. The germline V gene has CDR1 MDHEN and CDR2 SYDVKM. This CDR3 is 16 amino acids long. V shed 5 bases, J shed 3 bases, and the junction held 11 bases outside the gene matches. Written as DNA, the CDR3 is TGTGCCAGCAGTCCCCGGCCCGGGACAGGGAGCTACGAGCAGTACTTC. Its translation is CASSPRPGTGSYEQYF.

This clone was counted a few times. The J gene is TRBJ2-4, the V gene TRBV18, with D perhaps TRBD2 (6 bases). The length of the CDR3 is 16 residues. CDR1 is KGHSH, CDR2 LQKENI, per germline. Between the trimmed V and J ends, which lost 2 bases and 0 bases, there was a span of 11 bases. The CDR3 here is CASSPGLNEAKNIQYF. Here the CDR3 DNA reads TGTGCCAGCTCACCAGGACTAAATGAAGCCAAAAACATTCAGTACTTC.

This clone was seen many times. The V gene is TRBV28, the J gene TRBJ2-1; possible D gene TRBD1, 6 bases. The CDR3 runs 14 residues. The germline V gene has CDR1 MDHEN and CDR2 SYDVKM. V was pared by 5 bases and J by 4 bases, with 12 bases between. The CDR3, as DNA: TGTGCCAGCAGTGTACCGGGACAATACAATGAGCAGTTCTTC. It translates to CASSVPGQYNEQFF.